What follows are 10 T cell receptor beta chains derived from one specimen sequenced in a study of OX40 agonist ivuxolimab in advanced cancers. Library preparation used the immunoSEQ multiplex PCR assay. TCRdb took this table from immuneACCESS and kept in-frame rearrangements with V and J called. Such tables lack part of the clones; where checked against another copy, unresolved V genes explain under half of the gap, and the rest is unexplained. The sample yields around 33,000 clones; approximately 91% were counted once. 4% to 5% of the sample lies in the top ten. Sequencing used CD4+ or CD8+ T cells sorted from blood, obtained in a trial of the OX40 agonist ivuxolimab. These receptors originate from an adult with an advanced solid tumor such as melanoma, head and neck, liver or kidney cancer.

Here the CDR3 DNA reads TGTGCCAGCAGCAACTACCGGGGCAGGGCACACTATGGCTACACCTTC. Translation gives CASSNYRGRAHYGYTF. V and J are TRBV28 and TRBJ1-2, with D tentatively TRBD1 (5 bases). The germline gives CDR1 MDHEN, CDR2 SYDVKM. This CDR3 is 16 amino acids long. V was pared by 6 bases and J by 3 bases, with 20 bases between.

The chain recombines TRBV28 with TRBJ2-7; 9 bases align to TRBD1. The length of the CDR3 is 14 residues. Per the germline V gene, CDR1 is MDHEN and CDR2 is SYDVKM. V shed 4 bases, J shed 2 bases, and the junction held 3 bases outside the gene matches. CDR3 loop: CASSSTGGPYEQYF. The CDR3 DNA reads as TGTGCCAGCAGTTCGACAGGGGGTCCCTACGAGCAGTACTTC.

The chain recombines TRBV19 with TRBJ2-1, with D perhaps matching TRBD1 or TRBD2 (6 bases each). This CDR3 spans 17 amino acids. Per the germline V gene, CDR1 is LNHDA and CDR2 is SQIVND (reference sequence). V dropped 3 bases and J dropped 8 bases, with 23 bases sitting between them. The CDR3 DNA is TGTGCCAGTAGTATGGGTTGGGGGGCCCCGGATTTGTATGAGCAGTTCTTC. This encodes CASSMGWGAPDLYEQFF.

The chain has TRBV4-1 and TRBJ1-2; 7 bases map to TRBD1. The germline V gene has CDR1 MGHRA and CDR2 YSYEKL. V lost 8 bases to trimming and J lost 4 bases; unmatched junction nucleotides: 16. This CDR3 spans 16 amino acids. The CDR3 protein is CASSRGAGTDIYGYTF. For the CDR3, the DNA is TGCGCCAGCTCCCGAGGGGCGGGGACAGATATCTATGGCTACACCTTC.

The CDR3 nucleotides are TGTGCCAGTAAAAAAAGCAGGGCAGGCACCGGGGAGCTGTTTTTT. Protein product: CASKKSRAGTGELFF. The V call is TRBV6-4, the J call TRBJ2-2; possibly TRBD1 for D (5 bases). The V and J ends lost 9 bases and 4 bases respectively, with 18 bases between them. CDR1 is MRHNA, CDR2 SNTAGT, per germline. The CDR3 contains 15 residues.

This chain connects TRBV19 to TRBJ1-5, with 9 bases aligning to TRBD1. The CDR3 contains 15 residues. The germline V gene has CDR1 LNHDA and CDR2 SQIVND (reference sequence). The ends lost 0 bases at V and 5 bases at J; junction bases unmatched: 2. The chain's CDR3 is CASSIEGTGYQPQHF. CDR3 nucleotides: TGTGCCAGTAGTATAGAAGGGACAGGGTATCAGCCCCAGCATTTT. Combining the CDR3 with reference TRBV19 and TRBJ1-5 gives the whole variable domain DGGITQSPKYLFRKEGQNVTLSCEQNLNHDAMYWYRQDPGQGLRLIYYSQIVNDFQKGDIAEGYSVSREKKESFPLTVTSAQKNPTAFYLCASSIEGTGYQPQHFGDGTRLSIL.

Concerning this clone: The junction and the germline gene differ at one end; a read error may be behind it. The V and J genes are TRBV6-5 and TRBJ1-2, with D possibly TRBD1 on 5 matching bases. This CDR3 has 14 residues. Germline lookup yields CDR1 MNHEY and CDR2 SVGAGI. The CDR3 loop is CASSDSTGPYGYTF. The CDR3 nucleotides read TGTGCCAGCAGTGACTCCACGGGGCCCTATGGCTACACCTTC.

This chain links TRBV7-6 with TRBJ2-3; 10 bases are a match to TRBD2. V lost 5 bases, J lost 0 bases, and 5 bases stayed unmatched. The germline V gene encodes CDR1 SGHVS and CDR2 FNYEAQ. The CDR3 length is 16 residues. Here the CDR3 DNA reads TGTGCCAGCAGCGACTTAGCGGGGGGAAGCACAGATACGCAGTATTTT. It encodes CASSDLAGGSTDTQYF. The whole variable domain, remainder taken from reference TRBV7-6 and TRBJ2-3, is GAGVSQSPRYKVTKRGQDVALRCDPISGHVSLYWYRQALGQGPEFLTYFNYEAQQDKSGLPNDRFSAERPEGSISTLTIQRTEQRDSAMYRCASSDLAGGSTDTQYFGPGTRLTVL.

With respect to this clone: This specimen includes other DNA sequences encoding the same CDR3. The chain combines TRBV7-9 with TRBJ2-1; 7 nucleotides agree with TRBD1. J gave up 5 bases and V 5 bases, and 3 bases lay outside the gene matches. This CDR3 has 13 amino acids. CDR1 and CDR2 from the germline V gene are SEHNR and FQNEAQ (reference sequence). The CDR3 is CASSLTGDNEQFF. The CDR3 DNA reads TGTGCCAGCAGCCTTACAGGGGACAATGAGCAGTTCTTC. Combining the CDR3 with reference TRBV7-9 and TRBJ2-1 gives the whole variable domain DTGVSQNPRHKITKRGQNVTFRCDPISEHNRLYWYRQTLGQGPEFLTYFQNEAQLEKSRLLSDRFSAERPKGSFSTLEIQRTEQGDSAMYLCASSLTGDNEQFFGPGTRLTVL.

V and J are TRBV5-1 and TRBJ2-7; D is perhaps TRBD1 (5 bases). V lost 1 base, J lost 0 bases, and 8 bases lay in between. CDR1 is SGHRS, CDR2 YFSETQ, per germline. The CDR3 consists of 14 residues. CDR3 DNA: TGCGCCAGCAGCTTGATTGACAGCTCCTACGAGCAGTACTTC. Amino acids: CASSLIDSSYEQYF.